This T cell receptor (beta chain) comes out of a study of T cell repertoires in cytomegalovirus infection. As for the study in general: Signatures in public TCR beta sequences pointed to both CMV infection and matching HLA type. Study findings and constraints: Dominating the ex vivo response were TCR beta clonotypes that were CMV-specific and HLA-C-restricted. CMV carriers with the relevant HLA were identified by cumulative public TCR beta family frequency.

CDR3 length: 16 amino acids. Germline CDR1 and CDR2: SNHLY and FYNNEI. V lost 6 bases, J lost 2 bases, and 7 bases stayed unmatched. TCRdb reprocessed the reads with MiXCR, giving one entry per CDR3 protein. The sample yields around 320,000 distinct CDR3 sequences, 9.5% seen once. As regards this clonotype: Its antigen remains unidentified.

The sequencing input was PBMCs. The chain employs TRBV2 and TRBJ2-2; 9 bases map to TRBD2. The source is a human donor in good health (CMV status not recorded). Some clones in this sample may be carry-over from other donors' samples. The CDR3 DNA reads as TGTGCCAGCAGGGTGACAGCGGGGGGCAACACCGGGGAGCTGTTTTTT. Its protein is CASRVTAGGNTGELFF.